Below are 12 T cell receptor beta chains sequenced from a single sample in a study of Graves' ophthalmopathy and Graves' hyperthyroidism. Amplified TCR beta CDR3 regions were obtained using RNA transcripts as template. The workflow started with a first-round RT-PCR run with HTBI primers and then moved on to a second-round multiplex PCR. TCRdb redid the calling of the multiplex PCR reads with MiXCR, one entry per CDR3 protein. The sample contains approximately 1.2 million distinct CDR3 sequences, about two fifths of which appear only once. The sample taken for sequencing was peripheral blood or thyroid tissue (not recorded which). The receptor source for this set is an adult man with Graves' hyperthyroidism.

A note on this clonotype: It may be a read error: a sequence one base away is much more abundant. This chain connects TRBV10-3 to TRBJ2-7; 7 nucleotides align to TRBD2. The V and J ends lost 8 bases and 3 bases, in that order; junction bases with no gene match: 13. Germline V gene data show CDR1 as ENHRY and CDR2 as SYGVKD. The CDR3 contains 15 residues. Here the CDR3 reads CAIEGGLGGSYEQYF. In DNA form, the CDR3 reads TGTGCCATCGAGGGCGGGCTCGGGGGGAGCTACGAGCAGTACTTC.

In its sample, this clonotype was seen many times. The chain links TRBV7-8 to TRBJ1-6; D unclear. The CDR3 contains 16 residues. CDR1 SGHVS and CDR2 FQNEAQ come from the germline V gene. Trimming stripped 3 bases from V and 5 bases from J, with 14 bases between. The CDR3 DNA is TGTGCCAGCAGCTTTTTAGGGCACACTGATAATTCACCCCTCCACTTT. Translated: CASSFLGHTDNSPLHF. The full variable domain, in which reference TRBV7-8 and TRBJ1-6 provide the parts outside the CDR3, is GAGVSQSPRYKVAKRGQDVALRCDPISGHVSLFWYQQALGQGPEFLTYFQNEAQLDKSGLPSDRFFAERPEGSVSTLKIQRTQQEDSAVYLCASSFLGHTDNSPLHFGNGTRLTVT.

This clonotype has at least ten counts. The genes are TRBV5-1 and TRBJ1-6; D is undetermined. Germline-derived CDR1 and CDR2 are SGHRS and YFSETQ. Trimming shortened V by 4 bases and J by 7 bases, and 12 bases separated the two germline ends. CDR3 length: 14 amino acids. The chain's CDR3 is CASSDRLQNSPLHF. CDR3 bases: TGCGCCAGCAGCGACCGGCTTCAAAATTCACCCCTCCACTTT. The complete variable domain, with remaining parts taken from reference TRBV5-1 and TRBJ1-6, reads KAGVTQTPRYLIKTRGQQVTLSCSPISGHRSVSWYQQTPGQGLQFLFEYFSETQRNKGNFPGRFSGRQFSNSRSEMNVSTLELGDSALYLCASSDRLQNSPLHFGNGTRLTVT.

The chain is built from TRBV20-1 and TRBJ2-2; the D gene could be TRBD1 or TRBD2 (6 bases each). The CDR3 contains 16 residues. Per germline, CDR1 DFQATT and CDR2 SNEGSKA (reference sequence). V lost 0 bases to trimming and J lost 5 bases, with 16 bases between them. CDR3 residues: CSAREGRRGETGELFF. CDR3 in DNA: TGCAGTGCTAGAGAGGGCCGGAGGGGGGAGACCGGGGAGCTGTTTTTT.

This clonotype was observed at least ten times. This rearrangement joins TRBV7-9 to TRBJ2-5; the D is unclear. The CDR3 covers 13 residues. Germline V lookup: CDR1 SEHNR, CDR2 FQNEAQ (reference sequence). Trimming cost V 3 bases and J 6 bases, with 11 bases left between them. The CDR3 DNA follows: TGTGCCAGCAGCTTCTACCCCCGGCAGACCCAGTACTTC. Translated, it gives CASSFYPRQTQYF.

The gene calls are TRBV27 and TRBJ2-7, with D hard to call. Trimming stripped 2 bases from V and 4 bases from J, with 12 bases between. Germline lookup yields CDR1 MNHEY and CDR2 SMNVEV (reference sequence). The CDR3 loop spans 14 amino acids. CDR3 amino acids: CASSLNFQTYEQYF. CDR3 nucleotide sequence: TGTGCCAGCAGTTTAAATTTTCAGACATACGAGCAGTACTTC.

In DNA, the CDR3 is TGCGCCAGCAGCCAAGAAATTGCTCGTGCTCCGACCGGGCAGTACTTC. Protein: CASSQEIARAPTGQYF. The V and J genes are TRBV4-3 and TRBJ2-7; D call uncertain. The CDR3 is made up of 16 amino acids. Trimming removed 0 bases at V and 9 bases at J, with 21 bases between. The germline gives CDR1 LGHNA, CDR2 YSLEER.

This clonotype was observed at least ten times. The chain carries TRBV20-1 and TRBJ2-5; the D gene is possibly TRBD2 (5 bases). V was cut by 3 bases and J by 1 base, with 12 bases left in between. Germline assignment: CDR1 DFQATT and CDR2 SNEGSKA (reference sequence). The CDR3 is 14 residues long. Here the CDR3 reads CSASSGGPQETQYF. The CDR3, as DNA: TGCAGTGCTAGTTCAGGCGGGCCCCAAGAGACCCAGTACTTC.

This clonotype was seen ten or more times. The chain combines TRBV7-8 with TRBJ1-2; unclear D gene. Between the trimmed V and J ends, which lost 1 base and 0 bases, there was a span of 9 bases. The CDR3 spans 15 residues. The germline V gene has CDR1 SGHVS and CDR2 FQNEAQ. CDR3 region: CASSLDIGPNYGYTF. The CDR3 DNA is TGTGCCAGCAGCTTAGATATAGGGCCTAACTATGGCTACACCTTC.

Concerning this clonotype: The junction departs from the called germline gene at one end, perhaps through a read error. This chain uses TRBV10-3 with TRBJ2-7, with 9 bases aligning to TRBD2. Germline V gene lookup returns CDR1 ENHRY and CDR2 SYGVKD. The CDR3 runs to 14 residues. The CDR3 protein is CAISVLAGPYEQYF. The CDR3 coding sequence is TGCGCCATCAGTGTTCTAGCGGGGCCCTACGAGCAGTACTTC.

V usage is TRBV25-1 and J usage is TRBJ1-1; a possible D gene is TRBD1 (5 bases). This CDR3 is 14 amino acids long. Germline CDR1 reads MGHDK; CDR2 reads SYGVNS. Trimming pared 8 bases from V and 1 base from J, leaving 14 bases between. The chain's CDR3 is CASWGPPTNTEAFF. DNA of the CDR3: TGTGCCAGCTGGGGACCGCCGACGAACACTGAAGCTTTCTTT.

This clonotype was recorded a few times. The chain uses TRBV25-1 and TRBJ1-1; D perhaps matches TRBD1 (5 bases). Trimming stripped 4 bases from V and 5 bases from J, with 17 bases between. Germline assignment: CDR1 MGHDK and CDR2 SYGVNS. CDR3 length equals 15 residues. The CDR3 is CASSVDQGGQTEAFF. CDR3 coding DNA: TGTGCCAGCAGTGTTGACCAGGGAGGCCAAACTGAAGCTTTCTTT.